Detailed here is one TCR beta chain. These data are taken from a study of blood T cell repertoires in COVID-19. About the research overall: Both acute and convalescent COVID-19 samples were obtained from the United States, Italy and Spain.

Original handling: For nucleated cells, counts were estimated from reference gene primer amplification. Generated by immunoSEQ multiplex PCR, the TCRdb table keeps only in-frame clones and is missing some. That table furnishes V, J and clone size, whereas the DNA furnished D and trimming. The table records some 160,000 clones, roughly 90% of them present only once. Adults between roughly 18 and 95 years of age took part from 20 to 25 US areas. In Cohort 3, a recovered donor had either two negative PCRs, clearance, or symptom resolution. The germline V gene has CDR1 KGHSH and CDR2 LQKENI. This CDR3 has 17 residues. V lost 0 bases to trimming and J lost 0 bases, with 9 bases between them.

This receptor was taken from a woman aged 45-65 years who had recovered from COVID-19. The chain combines TRBV18 with TRBJ2-6, with D perhaps matching TRBD1 (5 bases). Sequenced material: PBMCs or T cells enriched from blood (not recorded which). The CDR3 region has the DNA TGTGCCAGCTCACCACCAGGACACCTCTCTGGGGCCAACGTCCTGACTTTC. Protein: CASSPPGHLSGANVLTF.